This is a list of T cell receptor beta chains from one sample in a study of human CD8 memory T cell subsets. TCRdb derives one entry per CDR3 protein from the 5' RACE reads, leaving out DNA. This listing includes around 10,000 distinct CDR3 sequences. Sequenced: CD8+ stem-like memory T cells (TSCM and TCM) sorted from PBMCs. The receptors derive from a human donor in good health. Both conserved end residues are part of each CDR3. Each record gives: V gene, J gene, clone size, CDR3 protein. The size field is filled for only some rows; it gives once, few, many or a size class.

>TRBV29-1|TRBJ2-2|NA
CSASDGLEGELFF
>TRBV29-1|TRBJ2-2|NA
CSVETGTRFAGELFF
>TRBV11-2|TRBJ2-2|NA
CASSLSGGGTGELFF
>TRBV5-6|TRBJ1-1|NA
CASSYGGNTEAFF
>TRBV28|TRBJ2-1|NA
CASSLFIREQFF
>TRBV7-2|TRBJ2-1|NA
CASSDGLAGGFDEQFF
>TRBV7-8|TRBJ2-1|medium-sized
CASSLWGLGTEFNEQFF
>TRBV28|TRBJ2-2|NA
CASSSGVDTGELFF
>TRBV29-1|TRBJ2-7|medium-sized
CSARATYEQYF
>TRBV19|TRBJ2-1|NA
CASSIKAGGLDEQFF
>TRBV28|TRBJ2-3|NA
CASSLGDMGTGSLTDTQYF
>TRBV21-1|TRBJ2-7|NA
CASSNDFYEQYF